The source of this TCR beta chain is a study of blood T cell repertoires in COVID-19. Study background: Acute and convalescent COVID-19 specimens originated in the United States, Italy and Spain. PBMCs, B-cell-depleted T cells, or T cells provided the cDNA or gDNA that made up the material.

In the authors' workflow: Reference gene primer amplification in the assay estimated nucleated cell counts. Assay: immunoSEQ multiplex PCR; the TCRdb copy retains only in-frame clones and omits some. From that table come the V and J calls and clone size; the DNA was used to work out D and trimming. The sample has about 69,000 clones, nearly 80% seen once. The TCR originated in a human donor in a cohort sampled during active COVID-19. Material for sequencing was peripheral blood.

In DNA, the CDR3 is TGTGCCAGCAGTTTAATGGGGGGGACAGGGGTCTACGAGCAGTACTTC. It codes for CASSLMGGTGVYEQYF. The chain links TRBV27 to TRBJ2-7; TRBD1 aligns across 10 bases. The germline CDR1 and CDR2 sequences are MNHEY and SMNVEV (reference sequence). V was clipped by 2 bases and J by 3 bases; unmatched bases: 7. The CDR3 has 16 amino acids.